Shown below are 14 T cell receptor beta chains from a single sample sequenced in a study of cytomegalovirus exposure and HLA in healthy donors. Profiling relied on immunoSEQ multiplex PCR, and the TCRdb table lists in-frame clones only, not all of them. The sample has about 88,000 clones; approximately 88% are singletons. The sample taken for sequencing was PBMCs. These receptors came from a woman under 30 in good health and CMV-seropositive.

The genes are TRBV4-3 and TRBJ1-3; D is possibly TRBD1 (5 bases). The V gene lost 0 bases and the J gene lost 2 bases, with 20 bases spanning the gap. The germline V gene encodes CDR1 LGHNA and CDR2 YSLEER. The CDR3 runs 19 residues. CDR3 DNA sequence: TGCGCCAGCAGCCAAGATCGGGGGGGTTGGTATTATCCTGGAAACACCATATATTTT. Amino acid sequence: CASSQDRGGWYYPGNTIYF.

This chain connects TRBV28 to TRBJ2-5, with TRBD2 matching over 14 bases. Germline-derived CDR1 and CDR2 are MDHEN and SYDVKM. The CDR3 length is 16 residues. Trimming removed 3 bases from V and 4 bases from J; junction bases left unmatched: 4. CDR3 sequence reads: CASSFPGTSGRETQYF. The CDR3 DNA is TGTGCCAGCAGTTTTCCCGGGACTAGCGGGAGAGAGACCCAGTACTTC. The entire variable domain, with the rest obtained from reference TRBV28 and TRBJ2-5, is as follows: DVKVTQSSRYLVKRTGEKVFLECVQDMDHENMFWYRQDPGLGLRLIYFSYDVKMKEKGDIPEGYSVSREKKERFSLILESASTNQTSMYLCASSFPGTSGRETQYFGPGTRLLVL.

The chain joins TRBV30 to TRBJ1-6; D is perhaps TRBD1 (5 bases). The CDR3 spans 18 residues. V lost 0 bases and J lost 3, with 18 bases in between. CDR1 and CDR2 from the germline V gene are GTSNPN and SVGIG (reference sequence). CDR3 bases: TGTGCCTGGAGTGTAAACTCTGGCGCAGGGTACTATAATTCACCCCTCCACTTT. Translated, it gives CAWSVNSGAGYYNSPLHF.

The chain is built from TRBV7-8 and TRBJ2-7; the D gene is possibly TRBD1 (6 bases). Germline CDR1 is SGHVS and CDR2 is FQNEAQ. This CDR3 has 14 amino acids. The germline V and J ends were trimmed by 4 bases and 0 bases, with 10 bases remaining between them. The CDR3 DNA sequence: TGTGCCAGCAGCTCCTGGACAGCCTCCTACGAGCAGTACTTC. It codes for CASSSWTASYEQYF.

This chain uses TRBV4-3 with TRBJ2-1; D is undetermined. Looked up from germline, CDR1 is LGHNA and CDR2 is YSLEER. The CDR3 runs to 16 residues. Trimming took 0 bases from V and 1 from J, leaving 10 bases between them. This CDR3 is CASSQDLGKSYNEQFF. For the CDR3, the DNA is TGCGCCAGCAGCCAAGATTTGGGCAAATCCTACAATGAGCAGTTCTTC.

The chain has TRBV4-3 and TRBJ2-1; D may be TRBD2 (6 bases). Trimming left V 0 bases short and J 2 bases short, with 11 bases between. The germline V gene encodes CDR1 LGHNA and CDR2 YSLEER. CDR3 length: 16 amino acids. CDR3 sequence: CASSQDASSAYNEQFF. CDR3 nucleotide sequence: TGCGCCAGCAGCCAAGACGCGTCTAGCGCCTACAATGAGCAGTTCTTC.

This clone was observed once. Within the sample, other DNA sequences also encode this same CDR3. J is TRBJ1-5 and V is TRBV7-9, with a tentative D call TRBD1 (5 bases). The CDR3 contains 16 residues. Germline CDR1 SEHNR, CDR2 FQNEAQ (reference sequence). Between the trimmed V and J ends, which lost 1 base and 0 bases, there was a span of 10 bases. The CDR3 DNA is TGTGCCAGCAGCTTAGGGCAGGGTAATAGCAATCAGCCCCAGCATTTT. Its translation: CASSLGQGNSNQPQHF.

This clone has just one count. In DNA, the CDR3 is TGTGCCAGCAGCCTTGGAAGGGGGGGCGAGTGGAACGAGCAGTACTTC. This sequence encodes CASSLGRGGEWNEQYF. V and J are TRBV5-4 and TRBJ2-7; D may be TRBD2 (7 bases). CDR3 length equals 16 residues. Trimming pared 4 bases from V and 5 bases from J, leaving 22 bases between. Looked up from germline, CDR1 is SGHNT and CDR2 is YYREEE (reference sequence).

This clone was counted only a few times. This chain connects TRBV4-3 to TRBJ1-1, with D tentatively TRBD1 (5 bases). Germline V gene sequence: CDR1 LGHNA, CDR2 YSLEER. V shed 3 bases and J shed 7 bases, with 27 bases lying between them. The CDR3 is made up of 18 amino acids. Here the CDR3 reads CASSHTYPRRGEYSEAFF. The CDR3 nucleotides read TGCGCCAGCAGCCACACCTACCCCAGGCGGGGGGAGTATAGTGAAGCTTTCTTT.

This chain links TRBV5-4 with TRBJ2-5; possibly TRBD1 for D (6 bases). The V and J ends lost 4 bases and 4 bases respectively, with 14 bases between them. This CDR3 is 14 amino acids long. Germline V CDR1 and CDR2: SGHNT, YYREEE (reference sequence). CDR3: CASSRQGLRETQYF. The CDR3, as DNA: TGTGCCAGCAGCCGCCAGGGGTTAAGAGAGACCCAGTACTTC. Full variable domain (remainder filled in from reference TRBV5-4 and TRBJ2-5): ETGVTQSPTHLIKTRGQQVTLRCSSQSGHNTVSWYQQALGQGPQFIFQYYREEENGRGNFPPRFSGLQFPNYSSELNVNALELDDSALYLCASSRQGLRETQYFGPGTRLLVL.

The gene calls are TRBV4-3 and TRBJ2-2; D not resolved. Trimming removed 1 base at V and 5 bases at J, with 14 bases between. CDR3 size: 16 residues. CDR1 and CDR2 (germline): LGHNA, YSLEER. The CDR3 nucleotides are TGCGCCAGCAGCCAAGTCGTGGGTACAGCTACCGGGGAGCTGTTTTTT. Translated, it gives CASSQVVGTATGELFF.

This chain uses TRBV6-6 with TRBJ1-3; TRBD1 matches 7 bases. Germline CDR1 is MNHNY and CDR2 is SVGAGI (reference sequence). J lost 3 bases, V lost 6 bases, and 8 bases had no gene match. The CDR3 loop spans 15 amino acids. The CDR3 nucleotides read TGTGCCAGCAGGGGGACAGAGGATTTTGGAAACACCATATATTTT. Its protein is CASRGTEDFGNTIYF.

This rearrangement joins TRBV18 to TRBJ1-5; unclear D gene. The CDR3 totals 15 residues. In germline, CDR1 is KGHSH, CDR2 LQKENI. Trimming cost V 2 bases and J 0 bases, with 8 bases left between them. The DNA of the CDR3 is TGTGCCAGCTCACCAAGCGGGTATAGCAATCAGCCCCAGCATTTT. Amino acids: CASSPSGYSNQPQHF.

J is TRBJ1-5 and V is TRBV7-2, with D perhaps TRBD1 (5 bases). V shed 2 bases and J shed 4 bases, with 12 bases lying between them. CDR3 length: 15 amino acids. Germline V gene sequence: CDR1 SGHTA, CDR2 FQGNSA. As DNA, the CDR3 is TGTGCCAGCAGCTTATATGTGACAGATAATCAGCCCCAGCATTTT. The encoded protein is CASSLYVTDNQPQHF.